This is a list of T cell receptor beta chains from one sample in a study of a mutant IDH1 vaccine in newly diagnosed glioma. Method: immunoSEQ multiplex PCR; TCRdb's copy keeps in-frame clones and lacks some. Of 40,000 to 50,000 clones in the sample, approximately 83% are singletons; the top ten hold 1.7%. These TCRs are of unknown antigen specificity. Sequencing was performed on PBMCs, taken from a glioma patient whose treatment included an IDH1 peptide vaccine. All receptors come from a man aged 35-49 years with glioma. Each CDR3 is given with its conserved first and last residue. A D gene is named only where the DNA matches it firmly. For some rows the clone size is stated as once, few or many, or as a class when expanded; others skip it.

TRBJ1-1 NA few TRBV19 CASSRRVNTEAFF TGTGCCAGTAGTCGCAGGGTGAACACTGAAGCTTTCTTT
TRBJ2-7 TRBD1 NA TRBV4-3 CASSRDRGSSYEQYF TGCGCCAGCAGCCGGGACAGGGGAAGCTCCTACGAGCAGTACTTC
TRBJ1-1 TRBD1 NA TRBV11-2 CASSFGQGNTEAFF TGTGCCAGCAGCTTTGGACAGGGGAACACTGAAGCTTTCTTT
TRBJ2-7 TRBD2 NA TRBV19 CASSTGTSGTYEQYF TGTGCCAGTAGTACCGGGACTAGCGGAACCTACGAGCAGTACTTC
TRBJ2-1 TRBD1 NA TRBV5-4 CASGFAPGQGRLDEQFF TGTGCCAGCGGGTTTGCCCCGGGACAGGGGCGCTTAGATGAGCAGTTCTTC
TRBJ1-3 NA NA TRBV7-2 CASSLGSGAGNTIYF TGTGCCAGCAGCTTAGGGTCCGGGGCCGGAAACACCATATATTTT
TRBJ1-1 NA NA TRBV5-6 CASSLAGKAEAFF TGTGCCAGCAGCTTGGCCGGTAAAGCAGAAGCTTTCTTT
TRBJ2-2 TRBD2 once TRBV19 CASSIRTSGSTGTGELFF TGTGCCAGTAGTATAAGGACTAGCGGGAGCACTGGCACCGGGGAGCTGTTTTTT
TRBJ2-3 NA NA TRBV4-2 CARGDSRGKTGDTQYF TGTGCCAGGGGGGACAGTCGGGGGAAAACCGGGGATACGCAGTATTTT
TRBJ2-7 NA once TRBV6-5 CASTPSGGGYEQYF TGTGCCAGCACCCCCAGCGGTGGGGGTTACGAGCAGTACTTC
TRBJ2-2 TRBD1 once TRBV19 CASSTQGAGELFF TGTGCCAGTAGTACACAGGGGGCCGGGGAGCTGTTTTTT
TRBJ2-3 NA NA TRBV14 CASTGGQSTDTQYF TGTGCCAGCACCGGGGGACAGAGTACAGATACGCAGTATTTT
TRBJ2-2 NA few TRBV6-4 CASSDSSLGFTGELFF TGTGCCAGCAGTGACTCGAGTTTGGGGTTCACCGGGGAGCTGTTTTTT
TRBJ1-2 TRBD1 NA TRBV7-2 CASSLVRGLGNNYGYTF TGTGCCAGCAGCCTCGTTAGGGGGCTTGGTAACAACTATGGCTACACCTTC
TRBJ1-5 TRBD1 NA TRBV10-3 CAIRRDSHQPQHF TGTGCCATCAGGAGGGACAGTCATCAGCCCCAGCATTTT
TRBJ1-5 NA once TRBV5-8 CASSLEIGRIGQPQHF TGTGCCAGCAGCTTGGAAATAGGGAGGATCGGTCAGCCCCAGCATTTT
TRBJ2-1 NA NA TRBV2 CASSGLAQDNEQFF TGTGCCAGCAGTGGGTTAGCCCAAGACAATGAGCAGTTCTTC
TRBJ1-4 NA few TRBV7-2 CASSLANLQLFF TGTGCCAGCAGCTTAGCGAACCTGCAACTGTTTTTT
TRBJ2-7 TRBD2 NA TRBV27 CASSAGTRVLSSYEQYF TGTGCCAGCAGTGCCGGGACTAGAGTATTAAGCTCCTACGAGCAGTACTTC
TRBJ2-3 NA NA TRBV7-2 CASLPSRGLTDTQYF TGTGCCAGTTTACCCTCCCGGGGTCTCACAGATACGCAGTATTTT
TRBJ2-7 NA NA TRBV18 CASSPPFSGAGEQYF TGTGCCAGCTCACCCCCGTTTTCAGGGGCGGGCGAGCAGTACTTC
TRBJ2-1 NA NA TRBV7-6 CASSLTPTNEQFF TGTGCCAGCAGCTTAACTCCTACCAATGAGCAGTTCTTC
TRBJ2-7 NA NA TRBV2 CASSQGYEQYF TGTGCCAGCAGCCAAGGGTACGAGCAGTACTTC
TRBJ1-1 NA NA TRBV4-1 CASSQTGNTEAFF TGCGCCAGCAGCCAAACAGGGAACACTGAAGCTTTCTTT
TRBJ2-7 NA NA TRBV5-1 CASSLQGLPRDEQYF TGCGCCAGCAGCTTGCAGGGGCTGCCCCGGGACGAGCAGTACTTC
TRBJ1-2 NA NA TRBV19 CASSMGDSNYGYTF TGTGCCAGTAGTATGGGGGATTCTAACTATGGCTACACCTTC
TRBJ1-2 NA NA TRBV19 CASSTGRTNYGYTF TGTGCCAGTAGCACGGGACGGACTAACTATGGCTACACCTTC
TRBJ1-1 NA NA TRBV20-1 CSATREGAFF TGCAGTGCTACCAGGGAGGGGGCTTTCTTT
TRBJ1-6 TRBD1 NA TRBV5-1 CASSEGQGARYSPLHF TGCGCCAGCAGCGAAGGACAGGGGGCGCGGTATTCACCCCTCCACTTT
TRBJ2-1 NA NA TRBV5-5 CASSIRGNEQFF TGTGCCAGCAGCATCAGGGGCAATGAGCAGTTCTTC
TRBJ2-1 NA NA TRBV6-4 CASGEGNEQFF TGTGCCTCAGGGGAGGGCAATGAGCAGTTCTTC
TRBJ2-5 NA NA TRBV5-1 CASSGRGQETQYF TGCGCCAGCAGCGGCCGGGGCCAAGAGACCCAGTACTTC
TRBJ2-3 TRBD1 NA TRBV6-1 CASSDSRDRTDTQYF TGTGCCAGCAGTGATAGCCGGGACAGGACAGATACGCAGTATTTT
TRBJ1-3 TRBD1 NA TRBV7-9 CASRDSSGNTIYF TGTGCCTCCAGGGACAGCTCTGGAAACACCATATATTTT
TRBJ2-7 TRBD1 NA TRBV18 CASSPTGQISYEQYF TGTGCCAGCTCACCGACGGGACAGATCTCCTACGAGCAGTACTTC
TRBJ1-4 NA NA TRBV6-1 CASSRRHYEKLFF TGTGCCAGCAGTCGCAGGCACTATGAAAAACTGTTTTTT
TRBJ2-3 NA NA TRBV9 CASSVVVAAGGTDTQYF TGTGCCAGCAGCGTAGTGGTAGCGGCAGGGGGCACAGATACGCAGTATTTT
TRBJ1-3 TRBD1 once TRBV5-1 CASSRDRGLSGTIYF TGCGCCAGCAGTCGGGACAGGGGACTCAGTGGCACCATATATTTT
TRBJ2-7 NA NA TRBV11-2 CASSFGGDEQYF TGTGCCAGCAGCTTTGGAGGGGACGAGCAGTACTTC
TRBJ2-7 TRBD1 NA TRBV5-1 CASSVGQGAREQYF TGCGCCAGCAGCGTAGGGCAGGGGGCGCGAGAGCAGTACTTC
TRBJ2-7 NA NA TRBV7-2 CASSFTGQIQYEQYF TGTGCCAGCAGCTTCACAGGTCAGATTCAGTACGAGCAGTACTTC
TRBJ1-5 NA few TRBV7-2 CASSLAWGQPQHF TGTGCCAGCAGCTTAGCCTGGGGACAGCCCCAGCATTTT